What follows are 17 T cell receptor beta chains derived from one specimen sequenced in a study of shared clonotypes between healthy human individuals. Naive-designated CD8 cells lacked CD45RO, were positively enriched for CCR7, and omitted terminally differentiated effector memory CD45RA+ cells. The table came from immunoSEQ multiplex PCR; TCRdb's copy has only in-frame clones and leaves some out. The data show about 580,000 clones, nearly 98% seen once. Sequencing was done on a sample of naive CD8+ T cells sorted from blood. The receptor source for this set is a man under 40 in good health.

CDR3 sequence: CASSLRPVRVSPLHF. Written as DNA, the CDR3 is TGTGCCAGCTCTCTGCGACCCGTCCGGGTTTCACCCCTCCACTTT. The V gene is TRBV18, the J gene TRBJ1-6; no firm D call. Germline lookup yields CDR1 KGHSH and CDR2 LQKENI. V dropped 6 bases and J dropped 9 bases, with 18 bases sitting between them. The CDR3 loop spans 15 amino acids.

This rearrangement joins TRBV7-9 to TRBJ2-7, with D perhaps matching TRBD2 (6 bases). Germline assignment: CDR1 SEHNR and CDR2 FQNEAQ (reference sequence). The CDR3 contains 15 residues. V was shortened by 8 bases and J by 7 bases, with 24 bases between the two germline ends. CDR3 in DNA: TGTGCCAGCTCGGGAGCAGATCCATTTACGGGGGAGCAGTACTTC. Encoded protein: CASSGADPFTGEQYF.

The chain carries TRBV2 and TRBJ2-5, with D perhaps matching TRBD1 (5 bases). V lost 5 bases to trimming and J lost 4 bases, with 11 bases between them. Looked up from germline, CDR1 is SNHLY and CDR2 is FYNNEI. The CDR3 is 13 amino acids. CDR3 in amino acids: CASSFRVPETQYF. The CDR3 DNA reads TGTGCCAGCAGTTTCAGGGTCCCAGAGACCCAGTACTTC.

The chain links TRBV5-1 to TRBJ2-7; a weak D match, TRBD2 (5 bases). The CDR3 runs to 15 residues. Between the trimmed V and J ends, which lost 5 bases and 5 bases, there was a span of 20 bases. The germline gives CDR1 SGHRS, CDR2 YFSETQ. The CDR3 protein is CASRPGLATGHEQYF. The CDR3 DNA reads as TGCGCCAGCAGACCCGGACTCGCCACCGGGCACGAGCAGTACTTC.

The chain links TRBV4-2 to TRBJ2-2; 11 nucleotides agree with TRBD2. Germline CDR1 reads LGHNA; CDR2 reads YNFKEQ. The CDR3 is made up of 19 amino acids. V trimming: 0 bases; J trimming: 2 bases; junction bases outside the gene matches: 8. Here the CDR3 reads CASSQDTLGTSGNTGELFF. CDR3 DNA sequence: TGTGCCAGCAGCCAAGATACTCTTGGGACTAGCGGAAACACCGGGGAGCTGTTTTTT.

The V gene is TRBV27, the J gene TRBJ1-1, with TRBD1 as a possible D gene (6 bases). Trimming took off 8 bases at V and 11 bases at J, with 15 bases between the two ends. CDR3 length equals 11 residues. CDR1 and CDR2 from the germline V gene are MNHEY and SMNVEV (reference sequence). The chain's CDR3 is CASSSGARAFF. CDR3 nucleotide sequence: TGTGCCAGCTCCTCAGGGGCTCGGGCTTTCTTT.

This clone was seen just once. CDR3 loop: CASSVTSADEQYF. CDR3 bases: TGTGCCAGCAGCGTCACTAGCGCCGACGAGCAGTACTTC. This chain joins TRBV9 and TRBJ2-7, with 7 nucleotides matching TRBD2. Germline V gene data show CDR1 as SGDLS and CDR2 as YYNGEE. V was pared by 2 bases and J by 5 bases, with 4 bases of the junction left unmatched. CDR3 size: 13 residues.

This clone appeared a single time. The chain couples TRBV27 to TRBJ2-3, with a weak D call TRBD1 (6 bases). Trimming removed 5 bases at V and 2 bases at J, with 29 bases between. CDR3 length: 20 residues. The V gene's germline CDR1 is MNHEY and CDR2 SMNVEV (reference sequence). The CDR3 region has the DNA TGTGCCAGCAGTCCATATCCCGGGACAAGGGAGTCGGACCACACAGATACGCAGTATTTT. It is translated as CASSPYPGTRESDHTDTQYF.

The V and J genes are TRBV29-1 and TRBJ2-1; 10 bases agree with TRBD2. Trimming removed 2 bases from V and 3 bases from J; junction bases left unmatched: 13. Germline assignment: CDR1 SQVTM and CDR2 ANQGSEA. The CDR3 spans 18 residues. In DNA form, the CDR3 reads TGCAGCGTTGAATGGGCTAGCGGGAGTGTTGGGGGCTACAATGAGCAGTTCTTC. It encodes CSVEWASGSVGGYNEQFF.

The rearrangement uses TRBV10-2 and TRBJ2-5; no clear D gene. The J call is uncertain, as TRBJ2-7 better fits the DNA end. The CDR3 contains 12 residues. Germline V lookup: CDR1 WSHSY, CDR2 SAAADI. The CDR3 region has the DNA TGCGCCAGCAGTGAGGTCCCTGACGAGCAGTACTTC. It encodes CASSEVPDEQYF.

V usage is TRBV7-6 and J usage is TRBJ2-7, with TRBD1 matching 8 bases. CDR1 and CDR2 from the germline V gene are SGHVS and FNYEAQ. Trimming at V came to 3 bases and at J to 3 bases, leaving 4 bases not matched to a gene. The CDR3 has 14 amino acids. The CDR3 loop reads CASSFQDRDYEQYF. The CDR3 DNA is TGTGCCAGCAGCTTTCAGGACAGGGACTACGAGCAGTACTTC.

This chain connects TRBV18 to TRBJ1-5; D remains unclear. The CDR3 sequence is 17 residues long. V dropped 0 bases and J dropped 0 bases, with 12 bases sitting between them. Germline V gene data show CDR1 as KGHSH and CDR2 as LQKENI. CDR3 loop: CASSPPGGTASNQPQHF. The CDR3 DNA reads TGTGCCAGCTCACCACCTGGCGGTACAGCTAGCAATCAGCCCCAGCATTTT.

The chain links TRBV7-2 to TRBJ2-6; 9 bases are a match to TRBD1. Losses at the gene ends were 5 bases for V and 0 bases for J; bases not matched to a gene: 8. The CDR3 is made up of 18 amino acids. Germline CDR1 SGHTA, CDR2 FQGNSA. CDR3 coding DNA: TGTGCCAGCAGCCCCCCCGGACAGGGGCACTCTGGGGCCAACGTCCTGACTTTC. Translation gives CASSPPGQGHSGANVLTF.

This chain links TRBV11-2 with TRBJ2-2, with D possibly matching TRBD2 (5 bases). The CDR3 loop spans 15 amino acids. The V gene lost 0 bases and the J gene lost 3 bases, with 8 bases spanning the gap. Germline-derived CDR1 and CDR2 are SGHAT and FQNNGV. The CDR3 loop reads CASSLDKRYTGELFF. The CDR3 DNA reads TGTGCCAGCAGCTTAGACAAGCGGTACACCGGGGAGCTGTTTTTT.

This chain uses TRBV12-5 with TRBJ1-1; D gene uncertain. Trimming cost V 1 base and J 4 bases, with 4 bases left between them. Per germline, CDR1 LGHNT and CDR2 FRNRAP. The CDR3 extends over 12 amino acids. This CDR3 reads CASGLDTTEAFF. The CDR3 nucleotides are TGTGCTAGTGGTTTGGACACCACTGAAGCTTTCTTT.

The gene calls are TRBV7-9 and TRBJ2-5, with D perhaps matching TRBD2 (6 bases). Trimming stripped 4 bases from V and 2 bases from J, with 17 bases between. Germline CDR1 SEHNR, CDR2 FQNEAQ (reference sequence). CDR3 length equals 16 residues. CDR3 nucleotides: TGTGCCAGCAGCTACATAATAGCGGTCAGTCAAGAGACCCAGTACTTC. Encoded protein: CASSYIIAVSQETQYF.

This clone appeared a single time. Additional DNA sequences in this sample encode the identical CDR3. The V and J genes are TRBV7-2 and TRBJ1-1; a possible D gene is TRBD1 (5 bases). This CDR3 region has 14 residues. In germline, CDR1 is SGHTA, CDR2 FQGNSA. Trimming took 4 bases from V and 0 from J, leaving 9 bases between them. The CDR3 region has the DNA TGTGCCAGCAGCTACGGGACGGTGAACACTGAAGCTTTCTTT. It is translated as CASSYGTVNTEAFF.